This record concerns one T cell receptor beta chain sequence. The target antigen is unknown. Trimming stripped 3 bases from V and 2 bases from J, with 11 bases between. The CDR3 is 15 residues long. Germline V CDR1 and CDR2: MDHEN, SYDVKM. The record originates from a study of shared clonotypes between healthy human individuals. Study overall: A donor's plate count was three for CD4 naive and three for CD4 memory; CD8 naive had two and CD8 memory one. Study-level points and caveats: It was the few donors that limited the genetic and exposure-history diversity represented. Shared clonotypes across all four donors exceeded non-shared ones in generation probability.

The method was immunoSEQ multiplex PCR; TCRdb's version includes in-frame clones alone and lacks a portion of them. The repertoire includes 2 million to 3 million clones, under 95% of them detected once, and around 0.37% sits in the top ten. This receptor was taken from a man between 18 and 35 years old in good health. Some clones in this sample may be carry-over from other donors' samples. V gene TRBV28 combines with J gene TRBJ1-3; D uncertain. Sequenced: naive CD4+ T cells from PBMCs. Subset defined: CD45RA+ positively selected. The CDR3 sequence is CASSLSGRPGNTIYF. Written as DNA, the CDR3 is TGTGCCAGCAGTTTGTCAGGTCGACCTGGAAACACCATATATTTT. Full variable domain (rest looked up from reference TRBV28 and TRBJ1-3): DVKVTQSSRYLVKRTGEKVFLECVQDMDHENMFWYRQDPGLGLRLIYFSYDVKMKEKGDIPEGYSVSREKKERFSLILESASTNQTSMYLCASSLSGRPGNTIYFGEGSWLTVV.